Sequencing of this TCR beta chain was carried out in a study of blood T cell repertoires in COVID-19. Across the whole study: T cells, B-cell-depleted T cells, or PBMCs provided the cDNA or gDNA that served as material.

The protocol was immunoSEQ multiplex PCR, while the TCRdb copy is restricted to in-frame clones and leaves out a portion. This sample yields 50,000 to 75,000 clones, of which roughly 86% are seen a single time; roughly 7.2% belongs to the top ten. J gave up 5 bases and V 3 bases, and 3 bases lay outside the gene matches. This CDR3 has 15 amino acids. Germline CDR1 is SGDLS and CDR2 is YYNGEE. This clone was recorded only once. The sequenced material came from peripheral blood. This chain connects TRBV9 to TRBJ2-1; TRBD2 matches 12 bases. The TCR comes from a man aged 55 to 70 with acute or convalescent COVID-19. CDR3 sequence (DNA): TGTGCCAGCAGCGCCGGACTAGCGGGGAACAATGAGCAGTTCTTC. This sequence encodes CASSAGLAGNNEQFF.